The 25 T cell receptor beta chains below all came from one sample that was sequenced in a study of T cells after yellow fever vaccination. Using its own MiXCR run on the 5' RACE reads, TCRdb lists one record per CDR3 protein. The sample contains a few hundred thousand distinct CDR3 sequences, 6.8% of which appear only once. The material sequenced was PBMCs, taken roughly 47 days after the first yellow fever vaccination. The receptors shown here come from a man between 18 and 35 years old who received the YFV17D yellow fever vaccine.

This clonotype has just a few counts. The chain is built from TRBV20-1 and TRBJ1-5, with TRBD1 as a possible D gene (5 bases). The germline V gene has CDR1 DFQATT and CDR2 SNEGSKA (reference sequence). The CDR3 contains 16 residues. Trimming took off 5 bases at V and 4 bases at J, with 21 bases between the two ends. The chain's CDR3 is CSAPMGGAGKNQPQHF. The CDR3 DNA sequence: TGCAGTGCTCCCATGGGAGGGGCTGGGAAGAATCAGCCCCAGCATTTT.

This chain connects TRBV7-6 to TRBJ1-2, with a weak D call TRBD1 (5 bases). This CDR3 region has 13 residues. Trimming removed 4 bases from V and 5 bases from J, with 11 bases in between. Germline loops: CDR1 SGHVS, CDR2 FNYEAQ. The CDR3 DNA follows: TGTGCCAGCAGCTCGACAGAGGATTATGGCTACACCTTC. This codes for CASSSTEDYGYTF.

This clonotype was seen repeatedly, ten times or more. The chain is built from TRBV6-2 or TRBV6-3 and TRBJ1-1; the D is unclear. Trimming shortened V by 2 bases and J by 6 bases, and 7 bases separated the two germline ends. CDR3 length: 12 amino acids. Germline values: CDR1 MNHEY, CDR2 SVGEGT. CDR3 nucleotides: TGTGCCAGCAGTTACCTGGGTCCTGAAGCTTTCTTT. Protein product: CASSYLGPEAFF.

This clonotype appeared a few times. CDR3 residues: CASSTTGGGGGELFF. The CDR3 region has the DNA TGTGCCAGCAGCACGACAGGGGGCGGTGGCGGGGAGCTGTTTTTT. This chain joins TRBV28 and TRBJ2-2; 10 bases are a match to TRBD1. The CDR3 spans 15 residues. V lost 6 bases and J lost 7; bases outside the gene matches: 8. CDR1 and CDR2 (germline): MDHEN, SYDVKM.

This clonotype has a count of ten or more. V and J are TRBV7-2 and TRBJ2-4, with 8 bases identical to TRBD1. The length of the CDR3 is 15 residues. Trimming at V came to 2 bases and at J to 5 bases, leaving 5 bases not matched to a gene. Germline CDR1 is SGHTA and CDR2 is FQGNSA. CDR3 amino acids: CASSLTTGAENIQYF. The DNA of the CDR3 is TGTGCCAGCAGCTTAACGACAGGGGCGGAAAACATTCAGTACTTC.

This clonotype has a handful of counts. The chain carries TRBV7-8 and TRBJ2-3, with TRBD2 matching over 7 bases. The CDR3 loop spans 14 amino acids. From germline, CDR1 is SGHVS and CDR2 FQNEAQ. The V segment lost 0 bases and the J segment 9 bases; nucleotides outside the gene matches: 6. CDR3 residues: CASSLALGGGTQYF. DNA of the CDR3: TGTGCCAGCAGCTTAGCGCTTGGGGGGGGAACGCAGTATTTT. Variable domain in full (rest from reference TRBV7-8 and TRBJ2-3): GAGVSQSPRYKVAKRGQDVALRCDPISGHVSLFWYQQALGQGPEFLTYFQNEAQLDKSGLPSDRFFAERPEGSVSTLKIQRTQQEDSAVYLCASSLALGGGTQYFGPGTRLTVL.

The rearrangement links TRBV5-8 to TRBJ1-1; TRBD1 might be the D (5 bases). This CDR3 has 12 residues. The V end was cut by 4 bases, the J end by 5 bases, with 9 bases between. Germline CDR1 reads SGHTS; CDR2 reads YDEGEE. The CDR3, as DNA: TGTGCCAGCAGCCGAAGGGGAACTGAAGCTTTCTTT. Translating it yields CASSRRGTEAFF.

This clonotype was counted at least ten times. The chain has TRBV5-6 and TRBJ1-4; unclear D gene. Germline CDR1 reads SGHDT; CDR2 reads YYEEEE. The CDR3 runs 13 residues. V lost 0 bases and J lost 4, with 4 bases in between. The CDR3 spells CASSLGDNEKLFF. The DNA for the CDR3 is TGTGCCAGCAGCTTGGGGGATAATGAAAAACTGTTTTTT.

The chain has TRBV3-1 and TRBJ1-1; a weak D match, TRBD1 (6 bases). Germline V gene data show CDR1 as LGHDT and CDR2 as YNNKEL (reference sequence). CDR3 length: 15 amino acids. V lost 3 bases to trimming and J lost 3 bases, with 14 bases between them. The CDR3 DNA follows: TGTGCCAGCAGCCAGGGGGGAGACAGGCACACTGAAGCTTTCTTT. This translates into CASSQGGDRHTEAFF.

J is TRBJ2-5 and V is TRBV5-1, with D perhaps matching TRBD2 (6 bases). The CDR3 sequence is 19 residues long. Germline V lookup: CDR1 SGHRS, CDR2 YFSETQ. Trimming cost V 7 bases and J 3 bases, with 31 bases left between them. CDR3 coding DNA: TGCGCCAGCTCCTCCCCCGGGACTCAACATTGGAGGGACGAAGAGACCCAGTACTTC. Protein product: CASSSPGTQHWRDEETQYF.

The V and J genes are TRBV20-1 and TRBJ1-2, with D unclear. The CDR3 has 11 amino acids. Germline V gives CDR1 DFQATT, CDR2 SNEGSKA (reference sequence). Trimming shortened V by 2 bases and J by 6 bases, and 7 bases separated the two germline ends. DNA for the CDR3: TGCAGTGCTAGAATGGCCAATGGCTACACCTTC. It specifies CSARMANGYTF.

This chain joins TRBV10-3 and TRBJ2-5; 10 bases align to TRBD2. V shed 3 bases and J 5 bases; nucleotides not matched to a gene: 9. The germline CDR1 and CDR2 sequences are ENHRY and SYGVKD. This CDR3 has 16 residues. CDR3 DNA sequence: TGTGCCATCAGTGACCAGCGGGGGGGCAGTGGGGAGACCCAGTACTTC. Translated: CAISDQRGGSGETQYF.

This clonotype has only a few counts. The chain combines TRBV6-1 with TRBJ2-4, with D possibly matching TRBD2 (6 bases). Germline V gene lookup returns CDR1 MNHNS and CDR2 SASEGT. The CDR3 contains 17 residues. Between the trimmed V and J ends, which lost 1 base and 0 bases, there was a span of 13 bases. In DNA, the CDR3 is TGTGCCAGCAGTGAAGACGCGGGGATACTAGCCAAAAACATTCAGTACTTC. Residues: CASSEDAGILAKNIQYF.

This clonotype has ten or more counts. The V and J genes are TRBV6-5 and TRBJ2-3, with 8 bases lining up with TRBD1. The germline V gene has CDR1 MNHEY and CDR2 SVGAGI. V gave up 5 bases and J gave up 2 bases; unmatched junction bases: 9. The CDR3 runs to 16 residues. CDR3 loop: CASSIPGGQNTDTQYF. In DNA, the CDR3 is TGTGCCAGCAGTATACCAGGGGGCCAAAACACAGATACGCAGTATTTT.

The V gene is TRBV6-1, the J gene TRBJ2-7, with 8 bases identical to TRBD2. This CDR3 region has 14 residues. Germline CDR1 and CDR2: MNHNS and SASEGT. Trimming at V came to 7 bases and at J to 2 bases, leaving 7 bases not matched to a gene. The CDR3 DNA is TGTGCCAGCACCCTAGCCGGGGGGGCCTACGAGCAGTACTTC. This encodes CASTLAGGAYEQYF.

This clonotype was picked up many times. The chain combines TRBV12-3 or TRBV12-4 with TRBJ2-1, with a tentative D call TRBD2 (5 bases). The length of the CDR3 is 13 residues. V lost 9 bases to trimming and J lost 1 base, with 10 bases between them. The CDR3 spells CASTGLSYNEQFF. The CDR3 region has the DNA TGTGCCAGTACGGGATTATCCTACAATGAGCAGTTCTTC.

This clonotype was detected a few times. The chain employs TRBV5-1 and TRBJ1-6, with D possibly matching TRBD1 (6 bases). Germline CDR1 reads SGHRS; CDR2 reads YFSETQ. This CDR3 has 15 amino acids. V was clipped by 3 bases and J by 7 bases, with 14 bases between them. The CDR3 here is CASSSLTGANSPLHF. In nucleotides, the CDR3 is TGCGCCAGCAGCTCCTTGACAGGAGCCAATTCACCCCTCCACTTT.

This clonotype was observed a few times. The chain is built from TRBV5-1 and TRBJ2-7; D is undetermined. CDR1 and CDR2 (germline): SGHRS, YFSETQ. The CDR3 extends over 13 amino acids. Trimming took 4 bases from V and 6 from J, leaving 14 bases between them. CDR3 sequence (DNA): TGCGCCAGCAGCCAATCATGGGGTTTCGAGCAGTACTTC. Translation: CASSQSWGFEQYF.

The chain combines TRBV7-2 with TRBJ2-3; D assignment may be TRBD1 or TRBD2 (5 bases each). The CDR3 is made up of 15 amino acids. In germline, CDR1 is SGHTA, CDR2 FQGNSA. With 3 bases removed from V and 4 bases from J, the gap between germline ends came to 14 bases. This CDR3 reads CASSFWARGSDTQYF. The DNA for the CDR3 is TGTGCCAGCAGCTTTTGGGCGAGGGGTTCAGATACGCAGTATTTT.

CDR3 residues: CASSYSQGQLYTF. The CDR3 region has the DNA TGTGCCAGCAGTTACTCCCAGGGACAGCTCTACACCTTC. This rearrangement joins TRBV6-5 to TRBJ1-2; 7 bases are shared with TRBD1. Looked up from germline, CDR1 is MNHEY and CDR2 is SVGAGI. The CDR3 has 13 residues. The V gene end was trimmed by 0 bases and the J gene end by 10 bases; junction bases not matched to a gene: 5.

The V and J genes are TRBV4-2 and TRBJ2-3; D not certain. V lost 4 bases to trimming and J lost 5 bases, with 10 bases between them. There are 13 residues in the CDR3. The germline V gene has CDR1 LGHNA and CDR2 YNFKEQ. The chain's CDR3 is CASSRRARDTQYF. The CDR3 DNA follows: TGTGCCAGCAGCCGCCGGGCGCGAGATACGCAGTATTTT.

This clonotype was detected a few times. The CDR3 protein is CASSSRAGTGNSPLHF. CDR3 bases: TGTGCCAGCAGTTCCCGGGCGGGGACTGGTAATTCACCCCTCCACTTT. The rearrangement links TRBV2 to TRBJ1-6, with TRBD1 as a possible D gene (5 bases). There are 16 residues in the CDR3. Germline V gene lookup returns CDR1 SNHLY and CDR2 FYNNEI. Trimming took off 5 bases at V and 6 bases at J, with 17 bases between the two ends.

The table lists this clonotype with many counts. This chain uses TRBV12-3 or TRBV12-4 with TRBJ2-2; no clear D. CDR3 length: 14 amino acids. Trimming removed 6 bases at V and 1 base at J, with 9 bases between. The CDR3, as DNA: TGTGCCAGCAGACCTCCTAAGAACACCGGGGAGCTGTTTTTT. Encoded protein: CASRPPKNTGELFF.

At least ten counts were recorded for this clonotype. The CDR3 loop reads CSAYVAGGHLRTDTQYF. Written as DNA, the CDR3 is TGCAGTGCCTACGTTGCGGGGGGCCACCTACGCACAGATACGCAGTATTTT. The chain carries TRBV20-1 and TRBJ2-3; TRBD2 agrees at 8 bases. Losses at the gene ends were 6 bases for V and 1 base for J; bases not matched to a gene: 15. CDR1 and CDR2 (germline): DFQATT, SNEGSKA (reference sequence). The CDR3 extends over 17 amino acids.

This clonotype was counted ten times or more. The chain has TRBV7-7 and TRBJ2-3; the match to TRBD1 covers 12 bases. J was trimmed by 7 bases and V by 1 base; bases with no gene match: 3. This CDR3 comprises 15 residues. The V gene's germline CDR1 is SSHAT and CDR2 FNYEAQ (reference sequence). CDR3 bases: TGTGCCAGCAGCTTAGAAGGGACAGGGGGCCATACGCAGTATTTT. Translation gives CASSLEGTGGHTQYF.